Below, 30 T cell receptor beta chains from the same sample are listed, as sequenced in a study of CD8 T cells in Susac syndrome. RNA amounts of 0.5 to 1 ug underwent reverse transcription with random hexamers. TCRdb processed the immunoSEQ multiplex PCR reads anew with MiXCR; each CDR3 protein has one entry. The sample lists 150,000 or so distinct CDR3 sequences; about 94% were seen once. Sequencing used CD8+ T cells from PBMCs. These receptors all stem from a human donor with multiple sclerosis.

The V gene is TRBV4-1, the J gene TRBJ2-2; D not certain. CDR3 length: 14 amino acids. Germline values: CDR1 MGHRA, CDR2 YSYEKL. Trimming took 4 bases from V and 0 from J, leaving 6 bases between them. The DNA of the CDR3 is TGCGCCAGCAGCCCCTCAACGAACACCGGGGAGCTGTTTTTT. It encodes CASSPSTNTGELFF.

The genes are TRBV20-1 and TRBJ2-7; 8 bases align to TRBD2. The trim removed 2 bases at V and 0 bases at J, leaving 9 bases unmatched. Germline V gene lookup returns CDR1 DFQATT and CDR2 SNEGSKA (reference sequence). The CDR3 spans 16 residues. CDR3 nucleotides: TGCAGTGCTAGACCTATAGCGGGGAGGAGCTCCTACGAGCAGTACTTC. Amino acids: CSARPIAGRSSYEQYF.

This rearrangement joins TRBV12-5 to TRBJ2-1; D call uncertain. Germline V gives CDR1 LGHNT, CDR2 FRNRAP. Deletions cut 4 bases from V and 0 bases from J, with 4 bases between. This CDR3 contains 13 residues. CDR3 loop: CASGSSSYNEQFF. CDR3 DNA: TGTGCTAGTGGTTCGAGCTCCTACAATGAGCAGTTCTTC.

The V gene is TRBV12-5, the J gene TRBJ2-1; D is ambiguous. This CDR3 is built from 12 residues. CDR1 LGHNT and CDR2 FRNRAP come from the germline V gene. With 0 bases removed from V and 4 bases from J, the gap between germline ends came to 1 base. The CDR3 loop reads CASGLVYNEQFF. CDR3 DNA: TGTGCTAGTGGTTTGGTTTACAATGAGCAGTTCTTC. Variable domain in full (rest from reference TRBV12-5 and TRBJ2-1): DARVTQTPRHKVTEMGQEVTMRCQPILGHNTVFWYRQTMMQGLELLAYFRNRAPLDDSGMPKDRFSAEMPDATLATLKIQPSEPRDSAVYFCASGLVYNEQFFGPGTRLTVL.

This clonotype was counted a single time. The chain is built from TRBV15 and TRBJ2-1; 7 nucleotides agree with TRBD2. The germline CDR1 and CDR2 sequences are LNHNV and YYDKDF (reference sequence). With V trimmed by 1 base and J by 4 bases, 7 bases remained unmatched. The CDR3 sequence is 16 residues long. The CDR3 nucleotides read TGTGCCACCAGCAGAGGGGAGGGAAAAGAATACAATGAGCAGTTCTTC. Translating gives CATSRGEGKEYNEQFF.

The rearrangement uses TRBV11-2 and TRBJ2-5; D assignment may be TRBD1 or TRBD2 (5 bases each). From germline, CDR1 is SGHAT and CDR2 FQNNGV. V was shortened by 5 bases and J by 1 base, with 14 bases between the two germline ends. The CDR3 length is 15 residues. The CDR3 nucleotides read TGTGCCAGCAGCCCAAAGACGGGGACCCAAGAGACCCAGTACTTC. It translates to CASSPKTGTQETQYF.

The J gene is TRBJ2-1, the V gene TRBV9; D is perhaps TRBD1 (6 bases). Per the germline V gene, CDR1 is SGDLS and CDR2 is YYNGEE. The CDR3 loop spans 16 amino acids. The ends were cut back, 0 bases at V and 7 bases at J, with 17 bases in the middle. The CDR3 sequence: CASSVGGGQGKNEQFF. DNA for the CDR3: TGTGCCAGCAGCGTAGGAGGGGGTCAGGGTAAGAATGAGCAGTTCTTC.

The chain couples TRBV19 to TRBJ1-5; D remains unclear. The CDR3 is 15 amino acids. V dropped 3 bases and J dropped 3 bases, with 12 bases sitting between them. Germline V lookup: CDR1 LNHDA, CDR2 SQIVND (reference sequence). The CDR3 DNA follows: TGTGCCAGTAGTATGGTAGGGAGTAACAATCAGCCCCAGCATTTT. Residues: CASSMVGSNNQPQHF.

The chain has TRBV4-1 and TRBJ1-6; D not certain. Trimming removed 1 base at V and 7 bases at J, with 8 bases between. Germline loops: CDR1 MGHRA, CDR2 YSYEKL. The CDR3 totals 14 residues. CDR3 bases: TGCGCCAGCAGCCAAGGGACCGAGAATTCACCCCTCCACTTT. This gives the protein CASSQGTENSPLHF.

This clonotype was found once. In DNA form, the CDR3 reads TGTGCCAGCAGTTTCCGGGTTCTTTCACCCCTCCACTTT. Its translation: CASSFRVLSPLHF. The gene calls are TRBV27 and TRBJ1-6; no reliable D call. The CDR3 sequence is 13 residues long. Looked up from germline, CDR1 is MNHEY and CDR2 is SMNVEV (reference sequence). Between the trimmed V and J ends, which lost 3 bases and 9 bases, there was a span of 9 bases.

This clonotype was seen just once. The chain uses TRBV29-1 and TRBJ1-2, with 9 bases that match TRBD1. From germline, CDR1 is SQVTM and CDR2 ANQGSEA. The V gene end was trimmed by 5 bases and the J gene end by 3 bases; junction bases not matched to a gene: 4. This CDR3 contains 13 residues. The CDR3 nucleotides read TGCAGCGTTACAGGGGGCGCGGACTATGGCTACACCTTC. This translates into CSVTGGADYGYTF.

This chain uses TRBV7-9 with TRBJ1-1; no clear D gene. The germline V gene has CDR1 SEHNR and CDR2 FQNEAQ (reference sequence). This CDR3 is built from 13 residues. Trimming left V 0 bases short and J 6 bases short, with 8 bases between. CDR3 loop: CASSLAGSPEAFF. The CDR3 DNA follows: TGTGCCAGCAGCTTAGCGGGGTCCCCTGAAGCTTTCTTT.

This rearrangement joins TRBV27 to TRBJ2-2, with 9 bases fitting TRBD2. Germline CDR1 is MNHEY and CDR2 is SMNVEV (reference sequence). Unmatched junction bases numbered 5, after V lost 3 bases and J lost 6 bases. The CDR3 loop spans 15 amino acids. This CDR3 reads CASSFSIAGAGELFF. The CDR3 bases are TGTGCCAGCAGTTTTTCCATAGCGGGGGCCGGGGAGCTGTTTTTT.

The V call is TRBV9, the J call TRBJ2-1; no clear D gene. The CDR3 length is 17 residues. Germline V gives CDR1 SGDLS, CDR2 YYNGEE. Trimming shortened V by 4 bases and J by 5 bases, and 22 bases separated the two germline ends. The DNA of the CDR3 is TGTGCCAGCAGCCCACACACGACCCAACGGGTGGACAATGAGCAGTTCTTC. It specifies CASSPHTTQRVDNEQFF.

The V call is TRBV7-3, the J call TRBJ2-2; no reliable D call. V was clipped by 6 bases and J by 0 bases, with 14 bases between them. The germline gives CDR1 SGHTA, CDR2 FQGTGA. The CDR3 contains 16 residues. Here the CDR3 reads CASRSNEPPNTGELFF. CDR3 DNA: TGTGCCAGCAGATCAAACGAGCCTCCGAACACCGGGGAGCTGTTTTTT.

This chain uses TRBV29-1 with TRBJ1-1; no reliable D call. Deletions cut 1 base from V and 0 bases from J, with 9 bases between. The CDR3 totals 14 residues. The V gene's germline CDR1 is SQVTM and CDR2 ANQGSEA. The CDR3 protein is CSVEVSGMNTEAFF. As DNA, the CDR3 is TGCAGCGTTGAAGTATCGGGAATGAACACTGAAGCTTTCTTT. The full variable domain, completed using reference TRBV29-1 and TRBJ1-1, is SAVISQKPSRDICQRGTSLTIQCQVDSQVTMMFWYRQQPGQSLTLIATANQGSEATYESGFVIDKFPISRPNLTFSTLTVSNMSPEDSSIYLCSVEVSGMNTEAFFGQGTRLTVV.

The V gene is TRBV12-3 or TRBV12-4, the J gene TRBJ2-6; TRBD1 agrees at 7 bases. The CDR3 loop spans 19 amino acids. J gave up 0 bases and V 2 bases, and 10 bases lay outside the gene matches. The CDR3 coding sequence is TGTGCCAGCAGTTTACGGACAGGCCTCCTCCTCTCTGGGGCCAACGTCCTGACTTTC. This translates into CASSLRTGLLLSGANVLTF.

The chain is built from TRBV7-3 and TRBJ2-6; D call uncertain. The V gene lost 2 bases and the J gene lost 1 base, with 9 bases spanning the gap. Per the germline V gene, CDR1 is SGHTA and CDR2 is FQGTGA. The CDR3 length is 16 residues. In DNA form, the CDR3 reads TGTGCCAGCAGCTTAGCCCCCATTTCTGGGGCCAACGTCCTGACTTTC. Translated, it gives CASSLAPISGANVLTF. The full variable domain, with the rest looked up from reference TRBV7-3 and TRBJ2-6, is GAGVSQTPSNKVTEKGKYVELRCDPISGHTALYWYRQSLGQGPEFLIYFQGTGAADDSGLPNDRFFAVRPEGSVSTLKIQRTERGDSAVYLCASSLAPISGANVLTFGAGSRLTVL.

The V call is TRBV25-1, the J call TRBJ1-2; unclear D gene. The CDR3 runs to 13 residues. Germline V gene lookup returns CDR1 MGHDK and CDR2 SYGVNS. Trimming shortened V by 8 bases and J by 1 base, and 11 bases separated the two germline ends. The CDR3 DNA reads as TGTGCCAGCGAGGCCGGATATAACTATGGCTACACCTTC. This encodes CASEAGYNYGYTF.

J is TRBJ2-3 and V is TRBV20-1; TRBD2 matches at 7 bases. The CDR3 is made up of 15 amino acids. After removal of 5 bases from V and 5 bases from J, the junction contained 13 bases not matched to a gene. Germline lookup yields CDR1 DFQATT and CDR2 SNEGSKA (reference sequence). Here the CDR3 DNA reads TGCAGTGCTGCCCAGCAGGGTGGGAGGGGAGATACGCAGTATTTT. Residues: CSAAQQGGRGDTQYF.

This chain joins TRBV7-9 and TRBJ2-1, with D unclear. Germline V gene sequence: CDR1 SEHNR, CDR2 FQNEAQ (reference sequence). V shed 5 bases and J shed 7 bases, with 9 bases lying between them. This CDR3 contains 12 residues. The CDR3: CASSLLENEQFF. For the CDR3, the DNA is TGTGCCAGCAGCCTCCTAGAGAATGAGCAGTTCTTC.

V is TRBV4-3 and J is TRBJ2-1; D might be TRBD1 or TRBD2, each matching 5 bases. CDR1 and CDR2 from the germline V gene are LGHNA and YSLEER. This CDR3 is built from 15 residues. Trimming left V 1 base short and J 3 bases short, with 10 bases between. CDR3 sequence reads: CASSQVRENYNEQFF. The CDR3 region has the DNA TGCGCCAGCAGCCAAGTCAGGGAGAACTACAATGAGCAGTTCTTC.

CDR3 sequence (DNA): TGTGCCAGCAGTATGGGGAGAAGCAATCAGCCCCAGCATTTT. Encoded protein: CASSMGRSNQPQHF. The chain links TRBV27 to TRBJ1-5; D unresolved. V was cut by 5 bases and J by 1 base, with 9 bases left in between. CDR1 is MNHEY, CDR2 SMNVEV, per germline (reference sequence). This CDR3 comprises 14 residues.

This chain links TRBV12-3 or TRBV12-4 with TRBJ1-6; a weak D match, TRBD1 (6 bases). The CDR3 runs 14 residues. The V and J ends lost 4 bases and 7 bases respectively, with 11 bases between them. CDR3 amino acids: CASSSRDTNSPLHF. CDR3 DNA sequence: TGTGCCAGCAGTTCGCGGGACACCAATTCACCCCTCCACTTT.

CDR3 loop: CSAPRRGAGSEKLFF. In DNA form, the CDR3 reads TGCAGTGCTCCCCGCCGGGGGGCTGGAAGTGAAAAACTGTTTTTT. The rearrangement joins TRBV20-1 to TRBJ1-4; tentatively, D is TRBD1 (6 bases). V shed 5 bases and J shed 7 bases, with 20 bases lying between them. The CDR3 loop spans 15 amino acids. CDR1 is DFQATT, CDR2 SNEGSKA, per germline (reference sequence).

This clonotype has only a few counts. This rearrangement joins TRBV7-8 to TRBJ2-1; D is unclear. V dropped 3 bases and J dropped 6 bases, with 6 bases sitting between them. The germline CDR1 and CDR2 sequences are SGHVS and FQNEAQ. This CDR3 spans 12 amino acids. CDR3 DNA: TGTGCCAGCAGCTTGCCGCCCAATGAGCAGTTCTTC. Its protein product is CASSLPPNEQFF.

This chain's CDR3 is CASSFVEGDHRLHF. The CDR3 bases are TGTGCCAGCAGTTTTGTGGAAGGGGATCACCGCCTCCACTTT. The chain uses TRBV12-3 or TRBV12-4 and TRBJ1-6; D is possibly TRBD1 (5 bases). The CDR3 is 14 amino acids. Trimming cost V 3 bases and J 15 bases, with 18 bases left between them.

The chain's CDR3 is CAISESKRGGPNEQFF. The DNA for the CDR3 is TGTGCCATCAGTGAGTCGAAGCGGGGGGGCCCCAATGAGCAGTTCTTC. The chain couples TRBV10-3 to TRBJ2-1; 10 nucleotides align to TRBD2. V shed 0 bases, J shed 6 bases, and the junction held 5 bases outside the gene matches. Per the germline V gene, CDR1 is ENHRY and CDR2 is SYGVKD. CDR3 size: 16 residues.

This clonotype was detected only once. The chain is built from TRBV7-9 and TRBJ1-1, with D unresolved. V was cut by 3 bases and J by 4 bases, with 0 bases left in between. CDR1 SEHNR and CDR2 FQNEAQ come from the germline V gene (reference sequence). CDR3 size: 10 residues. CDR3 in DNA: TGTGCCAGCAGCTTCACTGAAGCTTTCTTT. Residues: CASSFTEAFF.

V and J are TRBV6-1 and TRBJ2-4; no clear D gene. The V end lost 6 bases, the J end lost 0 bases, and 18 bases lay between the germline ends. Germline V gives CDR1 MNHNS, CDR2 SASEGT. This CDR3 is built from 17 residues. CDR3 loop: CASSPRRSALAKNIQYF. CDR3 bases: TGTGCCAGCAGCCCACGACGCTCGGCCCTAGCCAAAAACATTCAGTACTTC.